These 16 T cell receptor beta chains came from one sample sequenced in a study of T cells in Graves' hyperthyroidism and ophthalmopathy. RNA transcripts gave rise to amplified TCR beta CDR3 regions. A set of HTBI primers served as the primers for a first-round RT-PCR of the TCR CDR3. TCRdb independently ran MiXCR on the multiplex PCR reads; one entry per CDR3 protein. The repertoire has under 250,000 distinct CDR3 sequences, roughly 17% of them found once; the top ten carry approximately 50%. The sequencing input was blood. These TCRs come from a man in his fifties with Graves' hyperthyroidism.

J is TRBJ2-3 and V is TRBV12-3 or TRBV12-4; D remains ambiguous. The ends were cut back, 3 bases at V and 5 bases at J, with 24 bases in the middle. The CDR3 has 18 residues. The chain's CDR3 is CASSFWPERKRPGDTQYF. The CDR3 coding sequence is TGTGCCAGCAGTTTTTGGCCCGAACGAAAAAGACCGGGAGATACGCAGTATTTT.

The rearrangement joins TRBV5-4 to TRBJ2-1; 13 nucleotides align to TRBD2. This CDR3 has 16 residues. CDR1 and CDR2 (germline): SGHNT, YYREEE (reference sequence). After removal of 3 bases from V and 7 bases from J, the junction contained 7 bases not matched to a gene. CDR3 residues: CASSSSWTSGRNEQFF. CDR3 bases: TGTGCCAGCAGCTCTTCTTGGACTAGCGGGAGAAATGAGCAGTTCTTC.

This chain connects TRBV4-1 to TRBJ2-7; D is undetermined. V lost 1 base to trimming and J lost 2 bases, with 12 bases between them. Germline loops: CDR1 MGHRA, CDR2 YSYEKL. This CDR3 has 15 residues. The CDR3 region is CASSQVETRTYEQYF. CDR3 nucleotides: TGCGCCAGCAGCCAAGTTGAGACAAGAACCTACGAGCAGTACTTC.

This clonotype was counted ten times or more. The chain has TRBV28 and TRBJ1-3; unclear D gene. The V gene lost 6 bases and the J gene lost 0 bases, with 9 bases spanning the gap. Germline V lookup: CDR1 MDHEN, CDR2 SYDVKM. This CDR3 is 14 amino acids long. CDR3 in amino acids: CASSPSLSGNTIYF. DNA of the CDR3: TGTGCCAGCAGCCCGAGCCTCTCTGGAAACACCATATATTTT. The entire variable domain, with the rest obtained from reference TRBV28 and TRBJ1-3, is as follows: DVKVTQSSRYLVKRTGEKVFLECVQDMDHENMFWYRQDPGLGLRLIYFSYDVKMKEKGDIPEGYSVSREKKERFSLILESASTNQTSMYLCASSPSLSGNTIYFGEGSWLTVV.

This clonotype has a handful of counts. The rearrangement links TRBV30 to TRBJ2-2; D may be TRBD2 (5 bases). The V and J ends lost 4 bases and 7 bases respectively, with 19 bases between them. Looked up from germline, CDR1 is GTSNPN and CDR2 is SVGIG (reference sequence). This CDR3 is built from 15 residues. CDR3 bases: TGTGCCTGGATGGGATCGGGTGATCGGGGCGGGGAGCTGTTTTTT. Its protein product is CAWMGSGDRGGELFF.

This clonotype came up a few times. A single base separates this from a much larger clone, so it may be a read error. The J gene is TRBJ2-7, the V gene TRBV7-2, with unresolved D. The CDR3 consists of 14 residues. V was trimmed by 6 bases and J by 0 bases, leaving 12 bases between them. The V gene's germline CDR1 is SGHTA and CDR2 FQGNSA. The CDR3 bases are TGTGCCAGCAGAGTTGGCCCGAGCTCCTACGAGCAGTACTTC. Translation: CASRVGPSSYEQYF.

This clonotype was seen many times. The genes are TRBV11-1 and TRBJ2-7; 8 bases match TRBD1. The CDR3 has 15 residues. Trimming took 1 base from V and 7 from J; bases not matched to a gene: 9. From germline, CDR1 is SGHAT and CDR2 FQDESV (reference sequence). The DNA of the CDR3 is TGTGCCAGCAGCTTAGGTTTGGACAGGGTAGAAGAGCAGTACTTC. Translated, it gives CASSLGLDRVEEQYF. The whole variable domain, remainder taken from reference TRBV11-1 and TRBJ2-7, is EAEVAQSPRYKITEKSQAVAFWCDPISGHATLYWYRQILGQGPELLVQFQDESVVDDSQLPKDRFSAERLKGVDSTLKIQPAELGDSAMYLCASSLGLDRVEEQYFGPGTRLTVT.

To note about this clonotype: A much larger clone lies one base from this, so it may be a read error. The rearrangement joins TRBV28 to TRBJ2-3, with D hard to call. The V gene's germline CDR1 is MDHEN and CDR2 SYDVKM. The CDR3 is made up of 15 amino acids. CDR3 coding DNA: TGTGCCAGCAGTTTGGGTCAAAAGAGCACAGATATGCAGTATTTT. This translates into CASSLGQKSTDMQYF.

A note on this clonotype: A much bigger clone sits one base away, suggesting this may be a read error. The chain recombines TRBV18 with TRBJ2-7; a possible D gene is TRBD2 (6 bases). The V gene lost 2 bases and the J gene lost 2 bases, with 16 bases spanning the gap. CDR1 is KGHSH and CDR2 is LQKENI in the germline V gene. The CDR3 covers 16 residues. In DNA, the CDR3 is TGTGCCAGCTCACCAAAGGGCGGGGCACTCGCCTACGAGCAGTACTTC. As protein: CASSPKGGALAYEQYF.

In this sample, this clonotype turned up many times. The chain combines TRBV11-2 with TRBJ1-1; perhaps TRBD1 as D (5 bases). The CDR3 runs 14 residues. Trimming removed 0 bases at V and 8 bases at J, with 13 bases between. Germline V gives CDR1 SGHAT, CDR2 FQNNGV. The CDR3 protein is CASSLDLGAPEAFF. In DNA, the CDR3 is TGTGCCAGCAGCTTAGATCTTGGGGCCCCAGAAGCTTTCTTT.

This clonotype has a handful of counts. The V call is TRBV10-1, the J call TRBJ2-1; 12 bases map to TRBD2. The V segment lost 3 bases and the J segment 5 bases; nucleotides outside the gene matches: 5. Germline V lookup: CDR1 WNHNN, CDR2 SYGVQD (reference sequence). This CDR3 has 16 residues. The CDR3 protein is CASSDRTSGDHNEQFF. The DNA of the CDR3 is TGCGCCAGCAGTGATCGGACTAGCGGGGACCACAATGAGCAGTTCTTC.

This clonotype has ten or more counts. This chain uses TRBV28 with TRBJ1-1; 7 bases are shared with TRBD1. V shed 3 bases, J shed 4 bases, and the junction held 5 bases outside the gene matches. The CDR3 loop spans 14 amino acids. The V gene's germline CDR1 is MDHEN and CDR2 SYDVKM. As DNA, the CDR3 is TGTGCCAGCAGTTTCGACAGGGAGGGCACTGAAGCTTTCTTT. It encodes CASSFDREGTEAFF.

The rearrangement uses TRBV11-2 and TRBJ2-1; a weak D match, TRBD1 (6 bases). The V end lost 4 bases, the J end lost 8 bases, and 21 bases lay between the germline ends. The CDR3 has 16 amino acids. CDR1 and CDR2 from the germline V gene are SGHAT and FQNNGV. CDR3 nucleotide sequence: TGTGCCAGCAGCTCGCCCTACGCGACAGGCTTCCATGAGCAGTTCTTC. Amino acids: CASSSPYATGFHEQFF.

This clonotype has only a few counts. The gene calls are TRBV28 and TRBJ1-1, with D perhaps matching TRBD1 (6 bases). Germline CDR1 is MDHEN and CDR2 is SYDVKM. Trimming shortened V by 2 bases and J by 1 base, and 14 bases separated the two germline ends. The CDR3 sequence is 16 residues long. CDR3 in DNA: TGTGCCAGCAGTTTACGGACGGGCAGGGGGAACACTGAAGCTTTCTTT. The encoded protein is CASSLRTGRGNTEAFF. Combining the CDR3 with reference TRBV28 and TRBJ1-1 gives the whole variable domain DVKVTQSSRYLVKRTGEKVFLECVQDMDHENMFWYRQDPGLGLRLIYFSYDVKMKEKGDIPEGYSVSREKKERFSLILESASTNQTSMYLCASSLRTGRGNTEAFFGQGTRLTVV.

The chain has TRBV6-5 and TRBJ2-1; 8 bases fit TRBD2. This CDR3 has 17 residues. V gave up 0 bases and J gave up 5 bases; unmatched junction bases: 9. CDR1 is MNHEY and CDR2 is SVGAGI in the germline V gene. In nucleotides, the CDR3 is TGTGCCAGCAGTTACTCGAATCAAGCGGGAGAAAACAATGAGCAGTTCTTC. Its protein product is CASSYSNQAGENNEQFF.

The sample holds a few counts of this clonotype. J is TRBJ2-3 and V is TRBV5-1; 8 positions agree with TRBD2. The junction had 7 bases not matched to a gene; V was cut back by 4 bases and J by 0 bases. Germline V gene sequence: CDR1 SGHRS, CDR2 YFSETQ. This CDR3 is built from 16 residues. CDR3 amino acids: CASSLRLATSTDTQYF. The CDR3 bases are TGCGCCAGCAGCCTCAGACTAGCGACTAGCACAGATACGCAGTATTTT.